This is a list of T cell receptor beta chains from one sample in a study of post-analysis software for immune sequencing data. TCRdb ran MiXCR on the PCR reads and lists one entry per CDR3 protein. The table records approximately 360,000 distinct CDR3 sequences, about a third of them present only once. The sample taken for sequencing was blood. These receptors all stem from a girl aged 10-17 years with multiple sclerosis. Each CDR3 is given with its conserved first and last residue. D genes are given only for firm matches. Clone size appears in some rows only: once, few, many, or a class for an expanded clone.

J,D,size,V,CDR3,DNA
TRBJ1-4,-,-,TRBV3-1,CASSQKGHSRSGNEKLFF,TGTGCCAGCAGCCAAAAGGGGCACAGCAGGAGTGGAAATGAAAAACTGTTTTTT
TRBJ2-1,-,few,TRBV11-2,CASSLDGGDRLNEQFF,TGTGCCAGCAGCTTAGATGGCGGAGACAGGCTCAATGAGCAGTTCTTC
TRBJ1-4,-,-,TRBV7-2,CASSLASLTVTNEKLFF,TGTGCCAGCAGCTTAGCTAGCCTGACAGTTACTAATGAAAAACTGTTTTTT
TRBJ1-2,TRBD1,-,TRBV7-9,CASSPRTGDPNYGYTF,TGTGCCAGCAGCCCCCGGACAGGGGATCCTAACTATGGCTACACCTTC
TRBJ2-5,TRBD1,-,TRBV11-2,CASSLVLGQEAQYF,TGTGCCAGCAGCTTAGTTCTGGGACAGGAAGCCCAGTACTTC
TRBJ2-1,-,few,TRBV7-3,CASSKKGGLGNEQFF,TGTGCCAGCAGCAAGAAGGGGGGGCTGGGGAATGAGCAGTTCTTC
TRBJ1-6,-,-,TRBV6-5,CASSPADRERSPLHF,TGTGCCAGCAGTCCGGCGGACAGAGAAAGGTCACCCCTCCACTTT
TRBJ2-1,-,-,TRBV29-1,CSVEGIRINEQFF,TGCAGCGTTGAAGGGATACGGATCAATGAGCAGTTCTTC
TRBJ2-5,-,-,TRBV6-6,CASSNERGEETQYF,TGTGCCAGCAGCAACGAGAGAGGAGAAGAGACCCAGTACTTC
TRBJ2-5,-,-,TRBV7-9,CACRDQKVQETQYF,TGTGCCTGCCGGGACCAGAAGGTCCAAGAGACCCAGTACTTC
TRBJ2-1,TRBD2,few,TRBV20-1,CSASHLRGGGISYNEQFF,TGCAGTGCTAGCCACCTACGGGGGGGCGGAATCTCCTACAATGAGCAGTTCTTC
TRBJ2-6,-,-,TRBV28,CASSLLVTSGANVRTF,TGTGCCAGCAGTTTATTGGTTACCTCTGGGGCCAACGTCCGGACTTTC
TRBJ1-1,-,-,TRBV10-3,CAIREGPLTEAFF,TGTGCCATCAGGGAGGGGCCGTTGACTGAAGCTTTCTTT
TRBJ2-5,TRBD2,-,TRBV6-1,CASSGASSGKETQYF,TGTGCCAGCAGTGGGGCCTCTAGCGGGAAAGAGACCCAGTACTTC
TRBJ2-5,TRBD1,-,TRBV6-1,CASSGGTGALQETQYF,TGTGCCAGCAGTGGAGGAACAGGGGCACTCCAAGAGACCCAGTACTTC